This entry lists 27 T cell receptor beta chains sequenced from one sample in a study of blood T cell repertoires in COVID-19. Assay used: immunoSEQ multiplex PCR; TCRdb lists only in-frame clones, some missing. The table shows 120,000 to 150,000 clones, with more than 80% occurring only once. The sequenced sample consisted of peripheral blood. These receptors were obtained from a human donor in a cohort sampled during active COVID-19.

This clone was seen just once. V is TRBV2 and J is TRBJ1-3; D possibly corresponds to TRBD1 (6 bases). CDR3 length: 15 residues. V lost 5 bases and J 0 bases, leaving 11 bases between the germline ends. Germline CDR1 is SNHLY and CDR2 is FYNNEI. CDR3: CASSKIQGSGNTIYF. For the CDR3, the DNA is TGTGCCAGCAGTAAAATACAGGGCTCTGGAAACACCATATATTTT. The whole variable domain, filled in from reference TRBV2 and TRBJ1-3, reads EPEVTQTPSHQVTQMGQEVILRCVPISNHLYFYWYRQILGQKVEFLVSFYNNEISEKSEIFDDQFSVERPDGSNFTLKIRSTKLEDSAMYFCASSKIQGSGNTIYFGEGSWLTVV.

CDR3 DNA sequence: TGTGCCAGCAGTTTATTAACAGGGGGCCCGGCCAAAAACATTCAGTACTTC. Its translation: CASSLLTGGPAKNIQYF. The chain combines TRBV27 with TRBJ2-4; 9 bases line up with TRBD1. V shed 1 base, J shed 1 base, and the junction held 5 bases outside the gene matches. This CDR3 spans 17 amino acids. Germline lookup yields CDR1 MNHEY and CDR2 SMNVEV (reference sequence).

This clone has a single count. The chain combines TRBV4-1 with TRBJ2-1, with D perhaps matching TRBD2 (6 bases). Deletions cut 6 bases from V and 3 bases from J, with 9 bases between. The CDR3 has 13 amino acids. CDR1 and CDR2 (germline): MGHRA, YSYEKL. The CDR3 reads CASSSDYYNEQFF. In DNA form, the CDR3 reads TGCGCCAGCAGTTCGGACTACTACAATGAGCAGTTCTTC.

This chain connects TRBV5-4 to TRBJ2-1, with D possibly matching TRBD1 (5 bases). The CDR3 is made up of 13 amino acids. Trimming stripped 4 bases from V and 6 bases from J, with 11 bases between. Germline CDR1 SGHNT, CDR2 YYREEE (reference sequence). Here the CDR3 DNA reads TGTGCCAGCAGCGACGTGGGGCCCAATGAGCAGTTCTTC. It translates to CASSDVGPNEQFF.

This clone was seen just once. The chain joins TRBV5-6 to TRBJ2-5; TRBD1 matches 10 bases. This CDR3 has 15 amino acids. Germline-derived CDR1 and CDR2 are SGHDT and YYEEEE. V lost 5 bases, J lost 4 bases, and 8 bases stayed unmatched. Here the CDR3 reads CASSPRQGAGETQYF. In DNA form, the CDR3 reads TGTGCCAGCAGTCCTCGACAGGGGGCGGGAGAGACCCAGTACTTC.

The chain is built from TRBV5-1 and TRBJ2-5; possibly TRBD2 for D (5 bases). V was clipped by 4 bases and J by 2 bases, with 12 bases between them. Germline CDR1 reads SGHRS; CDR2 reads YFSETQ. The CDR3 runs to 14 residues. The DNA of the CDR3 is TGCGCCAGCAGCCCAGCGGTGGCTCAAGAGACCCAGTACTTC. The encoded protein is CASSPAVAQETQYF.

The chain uses TRBV11-2 and TRBJ2-3; 9 nucleotides agree with TRBD2. The germline CDR1 and CDR2 sequences are SGHAT and FQNNGV. J gave up 2 bases and V 2 bases, and 8 bases lay outside the gene matches. The CDR3 is 17 amino acids. CDR3 sequence: CASSLMASGALTDTQYF. The CDR3 DNA is TGTGCCAGCAGCTTAATGGCTAGCGGGGCCCTCACAGATACGCAGTATTTT.

The chain employs TRBV4-2 and TRBJ2-7; 7 nucleotides agree with TRBD1. The CDR3 totals 14 residues. Germline V gives CDR1 LGHNA, CDR2 YNFKEQ. Unmatched junction bases numbered 6, after V lost 0 bases and J lost 7 bases. The DNA of the CDR3 is TGTGCCAGCAGCCAAGATGATGGCAGGGGGGAGCAGTACTTC. Amino acids: CASSQDDGRGEQYF.

J is TRBJ1-1 and V is TRBV5-5, with D perhaps matching TRBD1 (5 bases). Germline-derived CDR1 and CDR2 are SGHKS and YYEKEE (reference sequence). V lost 5 bases, J lost 2 bases, and 16 bases lay in between. CDR3 length: 15 amino acids. The DNA of the CDR3 is TGTGCCAGCAGGGTAGCAGGGAACTTCAACACTGAAGCTTTCTTT. Protein sequence: CASRVAGNFNTEAFF.

The chain is built from TRBV10-2 and TRBJ1-2; 8 bases line up with TRBD1. Losses at the gene ends were 7 bases for V and 8 bases for J; bases not matched to a gene: 9. CDR1 is WSHSY and CDR2 is SAAADI in the germline V gene. This CDR3 is 13 amino acids long. This chain's CDR3 is CASTAGQAIGYTF. The CDR3 region has the DNA TGCGCCAGCACTGCGGGACAGGCAATCGGCTACACCTTC.

This clone has only a few counts. This sequence joins TRBV3-1 (or the pseudogene TRBV3-2) and TRBJ2-3, with 7 bases that match TRBD2. The CDR3 is 15 residues long. Germline V gives CDR1 LGHDT, CDR2 YNNKEL (reference sequence). V lost 5 bases, J lost 0 bases, and 5 bases stayed unmatched. The DNA for the CDR3 is TGTGCCAGCAGCGAGATAGCGGGCAGCACAGATACGCAGTATTTT. Amino acid sequence: CASSEIAGSTDTQYF.

This clone was counted between two and nine times. The chain links TRBV27 to TRBJ2-2; tentatively, D is TRBD2 (5 bases). This CDR3 spans 14 amino acids. The V end was cut by 8 bases, the J end by 4 bases, with 14 bases between. CDR1 is MNHEY and CDR2 is SMNVEV in the germline V gene (reference sequence). CDR3 nucleotide sequence: TGTGCCAGCCGGCGAGGGCCCAGCACCGGGGAGCTGTTTTTT. Amino acid sequence: CASRRGPSTGELFF.

The CDR3: CASHGTSSGNTIYF. CDR3 sequence (DNA): TGTGCCAGCCACGGGACTTCTTCTGGAAACACCATATATTTT. The chain links TRBV5-4 to TRBJ1-3; TRBD1 might be the D (5 bases). This CDR3 has 14 residues. In germline, CDR1 is SGHNT, CDR2 YYREEE (reference sequence). The V and J ends lost 7 bases and 1 base respectively, with 12 bases between them.

The V call is TRBV25-1, the J call TRBJ1-3; no firm D call. Between the trimmed V and J ends, which lost 0 bases and 1 base, there was a span of 10 bases. Germline-derived CDR1 and CDR2 are MGHDK and SYGVNS. The CDR3 sequence is 16 residues long. The CDR3 sequence is CASSEYNWYSGNTIYF. In DNA, the CDR3 is TGTGCCAGCAGTGAATACAACTGGTATTCTGGAAACACCATATATTTT.

The V call is TRBV5-1, the J call TRBJ1-2; no reliable D call. The CDR3 consists of 15 residues. The germline V and J ends were trimmed by 0 bases and 2 bases, with 11 bases remaining between them. Germline values: CDR1 SGHRS, CDR2 YFSETQ. This CDR3 is CASSLGAASNYGYTF. CDR3 nucleotides: TGCGCCAGCAGCTTGGGAGCAGCGTCCAACTATGGCTACACCTTC.

This clone was observed a few times. The rearrangement joins TRBV28 to TRBJ1-4; a possible D gene is TRBD1 (6 bases). Looked up from germline, CDR1 is MDHEN and CDR2 is SYDVKM. CDR3 length: 13 residues. V lost 6 bases, J lost 5 bases, and 10 bases lay in between. CDR3 nucleotides: TGTGCCAGCAGGACAGGTACGAATGAAAAACTGTTTTTT. Encoded protein: CASRTGTNEKLFF.

The V gene is TRBV5-4, the J gene TRBJ2-2; possible D gene TRBD2, 6 bases. The CDR3 covers 15 residues. V was pared by 4 bases and J by 7 bases, with 17 bases between. Germline V lookup: CDR1 SGHNT, CDR2 YYREEE (reference sequence). CDR3 coding DNA: TGTGCCAGCAGCCCTGGGAGGCAGGGTAACGGGGAGCTGTTTTTT. It translates to CASSPGRQGNGELFF.

Only one count was recorded for this clone. This sequence joins TRBV5-1 and TRBJ2-5, with D perhaps TRBD1 (5 bases). Germline V gene sequence: CDR1 SGHRS, CDR2 YFSETQ. Trimming left V 2 bases short and J 1 base short, with 12 bases between. The CDR3 has 15 residues. The CDR3: CASSFIGAAQETQYF. DNA of the CDR3: TGCGCCAGCAGCTTTATTGGGGCAGCCCAAGAGACCCAGTACTTC.

The chain links TRBV18 to TRBJ2-1; D unresolved. The CDR3 has 13 amino acids. CDR1 and CDR2 from the germline V gene are KGHSH and LQKENI. Between the trimmed V and J ends, which lost 2 bases and 5 bases, there was a span of 7 bases. In DNA form, the CDR3 reads TGTGCCAGCTCACCAGGAGCAGACAATGAGCAGTTCTTC. Its protein product is CASSPGADNEQFF.

This clone was observed a handful of times. The gene calls are TRBV19 and TRBJ2-7; TRBD2 might be the D (5 bases). V gave up 2 bases and J gave up 5 bases, with 7 bases separating them. Germline assignment: CDR1 LNHDA and CDR2 SQIVND (reference sequence). The CDR3 runs to 12 residues. The CDR3 here is CASSISGNEQYF. For the CDR3, the DNA is TGTGCCAGTAGTATATCGGGGAACGAGCAGTACTTC. Supplemented by reference TRBV19 and TRBJ2-7, the full variable domain reads DGGITQSPKYLFRKEGQNVTLSCEQNLNHDAMYWYRQDPGQGLRLIYYSQIVNDFQKGDIAEGYSVSREKKESFPLTVTSAQKNPTAFYLCASSISGNEQYFGPGTRLTVT.

The rearrangement uses TRBV5-3 and TRBJ1-2, with a possible D match to TRBD1 (5 bases). TRBV5-3 is an ORF for which the function is uncertain. CDR3 length: 16 amino acids. Trimming cost V 6 bases and J 0 bases, with 18 bases left between them. CDR3 nucleotide sequence: TGTGCCAGAACGCTCATAGGGGTTTCAGCTAACTATGGCTACACCTTC. Translated: CARTLIGVSANYGYTF.

The table lists this clone with a few counts. The chain uses TRBV29-1 and TRBJ1-3, with TRBD1 identical over 8 bases. Germline V gene lookup returns CDR1 SQVTM and CDR2 ANQGSEA. Trimming removed 7 bases from V and 3 bases from J; junction bases left unmatched: 2. The CDR3 runs to 12 residues. The CDR3 DNA follows: TGCAGCGCTGACAGGGGTGGAAACACCATATATTTT. As protein: CSADRGGNTIYF.

The DNA for the CDR3 is TGTGCCACCAGTGTTAAGGGGGACAGGGGGTGCGAGCAGTACTTC. Protein: CATSVKGDRGCEQYF. The genes are TRBV24-1 and TRBJ2-7, with 11 bases lining up with TRBD1. The CDR3 runs to 15 residues. The germline V gene encodes CDR1 KGHDR and CDR2 SFDVKD. The ends lost 5 bases at V and 6 bases at J; junction bases unmatched: 8.

The chain carries TRBV18 and TRBJ2-5; 14 positions agree with TRBD2. This CDR3 is 16 amino acids long. CDR1 is KGHSH and CDR2 is LQKENI in the germline V gene. The trim removed 1 base at V and 7 bases at J, leaving 5 bases unmatched. The DNA for the CDR3 is TGTGCCAGCTCACCACAGGGGACTAGCGGGAGCGGGACCCAGTACTTC. Protein: CASSPQGTSGSGTQYF.

The rearrangement uses TRBV29-1 and TRBJ2-1, with 7 bases aligning to TRBD2. The CDR3 totals 14 residues. Germline-derived CDR1 and CDR2 are SQVTM and ANQGSEA. Trimming removed 3 bases from V and 7 bases from J; junction bases left unmatched: 9. The CDR3 nucleotides read TGCAGCGTTGATAGAGTGGGAGGGTTGAATGAGCAGTTCTTC. Protein sequence: CSVDRVGGLNEQFF.

The rearrangement uses TRBV5-1 and TRBJ2-7, with D hard to call. Germline V gives CDR1 SGHRS, CDR2 YFSETQ. CDR3 length equals 13 residues. V was clipped by 0 bases and J by 0 bases, with 4 bases between them. In nucleotides, the CDR3 is TGCGCCAGCAGCTTGGACTACTCCTACGAGCAGTACTTC. Its translation is CASSLDYSYEQYF.

The rearrangement joins TRBV27 to TRBJ1-5; the match to TRBD1 covers 11 bases. V gave up 5 bases and J gave up 2 bases; unmatched junction bases: 5. CDR1 and CDR2 from the germline V gene are MNHEY and SMNVEV (reference sequence). The CDR3 is made up of 16 amino acids. CDR3 protein: CASSPGTGGRNQPQHF. The CDR3 DNA follows: TGTGCCAGCAGTCCCGGGACAGGGGGTCGCAATCAGCCCCAGCATTTT.